The present TCR beta chain was sequenced within a study of post-analysis software for immune sequencing data (dated by TCRdb to about 2015). About the study as a whole: Relapsing-remitting, secondary progressive and progressive-relapsing multiple sclerosis were recorded as disease courses, and subtype annotation was lacking for some patients. The multiple sclerosis patient repertoires were compared with ten to eleven previously published healthy control repertoires from donors aged roughly 6 to 25 years. A subset of samples was prepared in parallel using single-end sample barcoding, then pooled and co-amplified after Illumina adapter ligation.

V and J lose 4 bases and 9 bases, and a span of 10 bases separates them. Counted from cysteine to phenylalanine, this CDR3 has 12 amino acids. Only the CDR3 part of the read is kept: 36 bases, read in frame from the first base. This clonotype was seen a handful of times. Its antigen has not been determined. The input lacks base qualities; no much larger clone sits a single base away. What the authors observed across the whole study: Significantly higher frequencies in patients than in controls were found for roughly 5 TRBV segments, including TRBV5-6, TRBV5-1 and TRBV20-1. Strong co-clustering of samples prepared in the same batch was shown by direct clustering with F measure, prompting a batch-effect correction. The control group was slightly older than the multiple sclerosis patient group. Significantly lower normalized Chao1 diversity was found in multiple sclerosis patients than in controls, suggesting substantial peripheral T-cell clonal expansion.

Library creation used PCR. The instrument was an Illumina HiSeq 2500. To reduce PCR and sequencing biases, unique molecular identifiers were built into the TCR beta cDNA libraries. Some 500,000 cDNA molecules were obtained for every 1 to 10 million input T cells, so each molecule roughly corresponded to one T cell. Patient libraries were prepared and sequenced with the same protocol used for the earlier healthy control dataset. Within a given batch, samples were prepared together, multiplexed and sequenced on the same HiSeq lane. From the authors' description of their analysis: Raw barcoded reads were processed with MIGEC, and single-read molecular identifier groups were discarded before consensus assembly and CDR3 extraction. Clonotype tables were post-analysed with VDJtools, and diversity was normalized by down-sampling all datasets to the smallest sample size. Repertoire overlap clustering matched CDR3 amino acid but not nucleotide sequences to correct batch-related cross-sample contamination. Starting from the raw public reads, TCRdb applied fastp trimming at Q25, assembled clones with MiXCR and retained in-frame beta chains. Merged by CDR3 protein, the rows form single entries marked with the most common genes and DNA. For this entry, the V and J calls and clone size follow TCRdb and not the study's own pipeline. This sample lists 750,000 to 950,000 distinct CDR3 sequences; roughly 58% were detected once. The top ten clonotypes cover under 6% of the sample.

To demonstrate the VDJtools post-analysis software, TCR beta repertoires were profiled from the peripheral blood of over ten young patients with multiple sclerosis. Multiple sclerosis patients were children and adolescents aged about 6 to 15 years. This TCR derives from a girl aged 5-17 years with multiple sclerosis. The chain is made from TRBV12-3 or TRBV12-4 and TRBJ2-1; TRBD1 is perhaps the D gene, given 5 matching bases. Source material: blood. DNA sequence: TGTGCCAGCAGTTCCAGGGTAGGTGAGCAGTTCTTC. It translates to CASSSRVGEQFF.